The sequence of this TCR beta chain was determined in a study of shared clonotypes between healthy human individuals. Study-wide points: Few donors restricted represented genetic and exposure-history diversity.

V was clipped by 5 bases and J by 6 bases, with 13 bases between them. This CDR3 is built from 14 residues. Germline V lookup: CDR1 SGHTA, CDR2 FQGTGA. Comment on this clone: What it recognizes is unknown.

The protocol was immunoSEQ multiplex PCR, while the TCRdb copy is restricted to in-frame clones and leaves out a portion. The sample comprises some 630,000 clones, around 72% of which are singletons, and 1.8% rests with the top ten. The receptor was derived from a woman aged 25-40 years in good health. V and J are TRBV7-3 and TRBJ2-2, with D perhaps TRBD1 or TRBD2 (5 bases each). Sequencing was done on a sample of memory CD4+ T cells sorted from blood. Subset given: CD45RA-negative fraction. CDR3 residues: CASSPGTRAGELFF. The DNA for the CDR3 is TGTGCCAGCAGCCCCGGGACCCGTGCCGGGGAGCTGTTTTTT.